These 14 T cell receptor beta chains originate from one sample sequenced in a study of T-cell memory formation after mild COVID-19 (dated by TCRdb to about 2021). The library was obtained by 5' RACE. Sequencer: Illumina NovaSeq 6000. The raw public data were reprocessed by TCRdb itself: fastp quality trimming at Q25, MiXCR clonotype calling, in-frame beta chains only. Each record represents a unique CDR3 protein, reported with the most common genes and DNA among its rows. The sample has around 400,000 distinct CDR3 sequences on record, 24% of them singletons. Roughly 9.7% of the sample lies in the top ten. The material sequenced was PBMCs or a T cell subset sorted from them (not recorded which). The receptors derive from an adult woman who had mild COVID-19 (a few samples of this study predate the infection). The sample titles of this study are shuffled in the database, so cell type and time point are left out; the donor was told from shared clones.

This clonotype was counted only a few times. The chain links TRBV5-1 to TRBJ1-1; the D gene is possibly TRBD1 (6 bases). CDR1 SGHRS and CDR2 YFSETQ come from the germline V gene. V dropped 3 bases and J dropped 0 bases, with 18 bases sitting between them. The CDR3 consists of 17 residues. This CDR3 reads CASSSPLGRDMNTEAFF. CDR3 nucleotides: TGCGCCAGCAGCTCACCACTTGGCCGGGACATGAACACTGAAGCTTTCTTT. The full variable domain, completed using reference TRBV5-1 and TRBJ1-1, is KAGVTQTPRYLIKTRGQQVTLSCSPISGHRSVSWYQQTPGQGLQFLFEYFSETQRNKGNFPGRFSGRQFSNSRSEMNVSTLELGDSALYLCASSSPLGRDMNTEAFFGQGTRLTVV.

The chain joins TRBV2 to TRBJ2-2; no clear D. Trimming stripped 5 bases from V and 10 bases from J, with 11 bases between. Germline assignment: CDR1 SNHLY and CDR2 FYNNEI. CDR3 length: 12 amino acids. The CDR3 coding sequence is TGTGCCAGCAGTCGCCCTTCTGTGGAGCTGTTTTTT. It codes for CASSRPSVELFF. The variable domain in full, with the rest retrieved from reference TRBV2 and TRBJ2-2, is EPEVTQTPSHQVTQMGQEVILRCVPISNHLYFYWYRQILGQKVEFLVSFYNNEISEKSEIFDDQFSVERPDGSNFTLKIRSTKLEDSAMYFCASSRPSVELFFGEGSRLTVL.

This clonotype was found a few times. This chain uses TRBV27 with TRBJ2-7; 11 bases agree with TRBD2. Unmatched junction bases numbered 6, after V lost 6 bases and J lost 2 bases. The CDR3 length is 15 residues. Germline lookup yields CDR1 MNHEY and CDR2 SMNVEV (reference sequence). CDR3 protein: CASSQTSGVTYEQYF. DNA of the CDR3: TGTGCCAGCAGCCAGACTAGCGGGGTAACCTACGAGCAGTACTTC.

This clonotype occurred a few times. V usage is TRBV19 and J usage is TRBJ1-2; D perhaps matches TRBD1 (6 bases). Germline values: CDR1 LNHDA, CDR2 SQIVND (reference sequence). This CDR3 is 12 amino acids long. Trimming took 8 bases from V and 3 from J, leaving 10 bases between them. This chain's CDR3 is CASQGFDYGYTF. Here the CDR3 DNA reads TGTGCCAGTCAGGGGTTCGACTATGGCTACACCTTC.

The rearrangement links TRBV14 to TRBJ2-3; D gene unclear. In germline, CDR1 is SGHDN, CDR2 FVKESK. The CDR3 contains 13 residues. The V end lost 0 bases, the J end lost 3 bases, and 4 bases lay between the germline ends. This CDR3 is CASSQEPTDTQYF. The CDR3 DNA reads TGTGCCAGCAGCCAAGAACCTACAGATACGCAGTATTTT.

The rearrangement uses TRBV24-1 and TRBJ2-1; D is uncertain. Germline CDR1 reads KGHDR; CDR2 reads SFDVKD. Trimming stripped 4 bases from V and 6 bases from J, with 24 bases between. The CDR3 has 18 amino acids. The CDR3 protein is CATSDFSRFSLSGNEQFF. CDR3 sequence (DNA): TGTGCCACCAGTGACTTCTCGCGCTTTAGTTTGTCTGGCAATGAGCAGTTCTTC.

This clonotype showed up just a few times. The chain couples TRBV24-1 to TRBJ2-1, with 10 bases matching TRBD2. V gave up 6 bases and J gave up 6 bases; unmatched junction bases: 10. Germline V gene sequence: CDR1 KGHDR, CDR2 SFDVKD. CDR3 length: 16 amino acids. CDR3 sequence reads: CATSPYDPSGGNEQFF. In DNA form, the CDR3 reads TGTGCCACCAGTCCTTACGACCCTAGCGGGGGCAATGAGCAGTTCTTC.

This clonotype was found a few times. V gene TRBV13 combines with J gene TRBJ2-3; possibly TRBD1 for D (6 bases). CDR1 PRHDT and CDR2 FYEKMQ come from the germline V gene (reference sequence). V was clipped by 5 bases and J by 4 bases, with 10 bases between them. The CDR3 is 13 amino acids. The CDR3 loop is CASSTGLADTQYF. CDR3 in DNA: TGTGCCAGCAGCACAGGGCTAGCAGATACGCAGTATTTT.

This rearrangement joins TRBV20-1 to TRBJ1-2; D call uncertain. The CDR3 length is 12 residues. The germline CDR1 and CDR2 sequences are DFQATT and SNEGSKA (reference sequence). The V gene lost 5 bases and the J gene lost 6 bases, with 13 bases spanning the gap. In DNA form, the CDR3 reads TGCAGTGCTCCTGCCGGGATGGATGGCTACACCTTC. Protein: CSAPAGMDGYTF.

This clonotype was observed a handful of times. CDR3 amino acids: CATSDLARAGELFF. The CDR3 nucleotides read TGTGCCACCAGTGATTTAGCCAGGGCCGGGGAGCTGTTTTTT. The chain recombines TRBV24-1 with TRBJ2-2, with D tentatively TRBD1 (5 bases). V dropped 1 base and J dropped 6 bases, with 8 bases sitting between them. This CDR3 region has 14 residues. Germline V gives CDR1 KGHDR, CDR2 SFDVKD.

The rearrangement links TRBV7-6 to TRBJ1-2, with D perhaps TRBD1 (6 bases). Trimming left V 1 base short and J 6 bases short, with 12 bases between. The CDR3 consists of 14 residues. In germline, CDR1 is SGHVS, CDR2 FNYEAQ. The CDR3 coding sequence is TGTGCCAGCAGCTTAGGACCAGGGGCCCATGGCTACACCTTC. Its translation: CASSLGPGAHGYTF.

This clonotype came up a few times. This chain joins TRBV7-6 and TRBJ2-1, with 8 bases identical to TRBD2. The CDR3 covers 16 residues. With 1 base clipped from V and 0 bases from J, the junction kept 2 bases outside the gene matches. CDR1 SGHVS and CDR2 FNYEAQ come from the germline V gene. This chain's CDR3 is CASSLEGTSSYNEQFF. The CDR3, as DNA: TGTGCCAGCAGCTTAGAGGGGACTAGCTCCTACAATGAGCAGTTCTTC.

The chain carries TRBV5-1 and TRBJ2-5; 8 bases match TRBD2. The germline V gene has CDR1 SGHRS and CDR2 YFSETQ. CDR3 length: 15 residues. V was pared by 1 base and J by 3 bases, with 5 bases of the junction left unmatched. Written as DNA, the CDR3 is TGCGCCAGCAGCTTGACCGGGACTAGGGAAGAGACCCAGTACTTC. It encodes CASSLTGTREETQYF.

This clonotype was found a few times. The chain employs TRBV12-3 or TRBV12-4 and TRBJ1-5; 8 positions match TRBD1. V dropped 7 bases and J dropped 5; count of bases not matched to a gene: 7. CDR3 length: 14 amino acids. In DNA, the CDR3 is TGTGCCAGCATCAGTGACAGGGGTCATCAGCCCCAGCATTTT. It is translated as CASISDRGHQPQHF.